A single sample is the source of the 2 T cell receptor beta chains below, sequenced in a study of blood T cell repertoires in COVID-19. Method: immunoSEQ multiplex PCR; TCRdb's copy keeps in-frame clones and lacks some. The table lists 25,000 to 30,000 clones, just under 95% of them singletons, with approximately 0.88% in the top ten. The sample consisted of peripheral blood. Every receptor here comes from a woman aged 70-85 years with COVID-19, enrolled during active disease.

The chain employs TRBV4-1 and TRBJ1-3; a possible D gene is TRBD1 (6 bases). Trimming left V 4 bases short and J 9 bases short, with 28 bases between. Germline V lookup: CDR1 MGHRA, CDR2 YSYEKL. The CDR3 consists of 18 residues. In nucleotides, the CDR3 is TGCGCCAGCAGCCTATCCTATTCGTTCTGGGACCCAGGGGTCACCATATATTTT. This translates into CASSLSYSFWDPGVTIYF.

The chain has TRBV19 and TRBJ2-7, with a tentative D call TRBD1 (6 bases). V was clipped by 1 base and J by 2 bases, with 9 bases between them. This CDR3 is 14 amino acids long. CDR1 is LNHDA, CDR2 SQIVND, per germline (reference sequence). The CDR3 region is CASSIGGQAYEQYF. CDR3 nucleotides: TGTGCCAGTAGTATAGGGGGACAAGCCTACGAGCAGTACTTC.